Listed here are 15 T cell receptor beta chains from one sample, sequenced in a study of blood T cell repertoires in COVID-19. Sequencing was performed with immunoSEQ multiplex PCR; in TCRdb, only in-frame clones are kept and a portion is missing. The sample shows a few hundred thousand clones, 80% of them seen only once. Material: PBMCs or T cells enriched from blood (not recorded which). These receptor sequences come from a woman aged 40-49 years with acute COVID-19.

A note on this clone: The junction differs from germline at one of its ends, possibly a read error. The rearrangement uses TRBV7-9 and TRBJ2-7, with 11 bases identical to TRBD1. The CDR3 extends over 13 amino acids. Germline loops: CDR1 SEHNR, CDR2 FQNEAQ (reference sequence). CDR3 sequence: CASSLGDRGSPNF. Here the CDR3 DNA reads TGTGCCAGCAGCTTAGGGGACAGGGGGTCCCCTAACTTC.

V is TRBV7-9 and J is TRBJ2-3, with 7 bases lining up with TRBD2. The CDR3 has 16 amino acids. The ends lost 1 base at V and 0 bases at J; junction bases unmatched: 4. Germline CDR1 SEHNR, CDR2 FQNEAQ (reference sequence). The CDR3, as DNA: TGTGCCAGCAGCTTAGATGGCGGGAGTAGCACAGATACGCAGTATTTT. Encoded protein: CASSLDGGSSTDTQYF.

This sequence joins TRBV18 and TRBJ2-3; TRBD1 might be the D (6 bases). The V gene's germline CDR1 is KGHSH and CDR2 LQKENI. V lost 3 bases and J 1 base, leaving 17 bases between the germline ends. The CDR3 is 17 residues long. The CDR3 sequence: CASSPVTPGHRTDTQYF. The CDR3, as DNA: TGTGCCAGCTCACCCGTGACCCCGGGACACCGCACAGATACGCAGTATTTT.

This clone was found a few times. The CDR3 here is CASSLGGDRANEKLFF. The CDR3 nucleotides read TGTGCCAGCAGCTTGGGGGGGGACAGGGCTAATGAAAAACTGTTTTTT. J is TRBJ1-4 and V is TRBV5-4, with TRBD1 matching 9 bases. With 0 bases clipped from V and 3 bases from J, the junction kept 3 bases outside the gene matches. This CDR3 contains 16 residues. From germline, CDR1 is SGHNT and CDR2 YYREEE (reference sequence).

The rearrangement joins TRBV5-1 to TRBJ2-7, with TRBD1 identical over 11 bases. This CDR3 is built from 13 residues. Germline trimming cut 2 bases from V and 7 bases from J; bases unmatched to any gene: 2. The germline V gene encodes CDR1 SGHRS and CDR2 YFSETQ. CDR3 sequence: CASSFGTGGEQYF. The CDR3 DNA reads TGCGCCAGCAGCTTCGGGACAGGGGGAGAGCAGTACTTC.

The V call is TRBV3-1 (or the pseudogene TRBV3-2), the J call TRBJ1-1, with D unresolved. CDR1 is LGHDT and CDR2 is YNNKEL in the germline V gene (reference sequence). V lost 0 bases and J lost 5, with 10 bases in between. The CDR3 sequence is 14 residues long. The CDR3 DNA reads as TGTGCCAGCAGCCAAGAAATAGCTGCAACTGAAGCTTTCTTT. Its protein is CASSQEIAATEAFF.

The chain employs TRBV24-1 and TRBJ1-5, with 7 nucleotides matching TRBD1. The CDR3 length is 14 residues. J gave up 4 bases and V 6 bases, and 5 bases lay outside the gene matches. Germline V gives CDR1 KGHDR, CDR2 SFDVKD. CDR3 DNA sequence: TGTGCCACCAGTCAGGCAGGGGGGAATCAGCCCCAGCATTTT. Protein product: CATSQAGGNQPQHF.

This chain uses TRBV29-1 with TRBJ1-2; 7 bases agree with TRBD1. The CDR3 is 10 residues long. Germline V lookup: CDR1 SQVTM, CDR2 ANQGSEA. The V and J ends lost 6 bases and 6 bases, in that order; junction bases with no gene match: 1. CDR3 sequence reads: CSVTGDGYTF. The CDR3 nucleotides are TGCAGCGTCACAGGGGATGGCTACACCTTC.

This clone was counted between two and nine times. The CDR3: CAWSVLTGGSDGYTF. The CDR3 nucleotides read TGTGCCTGGAGTGTACTCACAGGGGGCTCGGATGGCTACACCTTC. The chain is built from TRBV30 and TRBJ1-2; 9 nucleotides line up with TRBD1. The germline CDR1 and CDR2 sequences are GTSNPN and SVGIG (reference sequence). The CDR3 covers 15 residues. The V gene end was trimmed by 0 bases and the J gene end by 6 bases; junction bases not matched to a gene: 8.

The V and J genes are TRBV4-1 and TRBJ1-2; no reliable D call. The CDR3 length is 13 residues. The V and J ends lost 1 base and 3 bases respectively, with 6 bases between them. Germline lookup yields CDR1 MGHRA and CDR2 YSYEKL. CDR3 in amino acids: CASSQVGDYGYTF. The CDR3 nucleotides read TGCGCCAGCAGCCAAGTGGGAGACTATGGCTACACCTTC.

This chain's CDR3 is CASSGLDRILGTGELFF. In DNA, the CDR3 is TGTGCCAGCAGTGGGCTGGATAGAATCCTCGGGACCGGGGAGCTGTTTTTT. The J gene is TRBJ2-2, the V gene TRBV6-1; no definite D call. Germline assignment: CDR1 MNHNS and CDR2 SASEGT. V was trimmed by 4 bases and J by 5 bases, leaving 20 bases between them. The length of the CDR3 is 17 residues.

Written as DNA, the CDR3 is TGCGCCAGCAGCCCAGGGACAGCTGGAAACACCATATATTTT. The encoded protein is CASSPGTAGNTIYF. V is TRBV5-1 and J is TRBJ1-3; 7 nucleotides agree with TRBD1. The CDR3 consists of 14 residues. Trimming at V came to 4 bases and at J to 2 bases, leaving 3 bases not matched to a gene. Germline lookup yields CDR1 SGHRS and CDR2 YFSETQ.

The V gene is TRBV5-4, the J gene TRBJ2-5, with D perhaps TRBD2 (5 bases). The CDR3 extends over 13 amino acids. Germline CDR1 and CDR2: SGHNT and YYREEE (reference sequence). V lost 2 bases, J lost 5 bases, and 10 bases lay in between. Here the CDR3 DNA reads TGTGCCAGCAGCTTACGGGGAGCGGAGACCCAGTACTTC. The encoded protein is CASSLRGAETQYF. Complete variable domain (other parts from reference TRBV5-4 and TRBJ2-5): ETGVTQSPTHLIKTRGQQVTLRCSSQSGHNTVSWYQQALGQGPQFIFQYYREEENGRGNFPPRFSGLQFPNYSSELNVNALELDDSALYLCASSLRGAETQYFGPGTRLLVL.

The CDR3: CASSLTDTPSSYNEQFF. The CDR3 coding sequence is TGTGCCAGCAGCTTAACGGACACACCGAGCTCCTACAATGAGCAGTTCTTC. The chain has TRBV7-3 and TRBJ2-1; TRBD1 is a possible D gene (5 bases). This CDR3 spans 17 amino acids. The V gene's germline CDR1 is SGHTA and CDR2 FQGTGA. Trimming left V 0 bases short and J 0 bases short, with 12 bases between. The whole variable domain, filled in from reference TRBV7-3 and TRBJ2-1, reads GAGVSQTPSNKVTEKGKYVELRCDPISGHTALYWYRQSLGQGPEFLIYFQGTGAADDSGLPNDRFFAVRPEGSVSTLKIQRTERGDSAVYLCASSLTDTPSSYNEQFFGPGTRLTVL.

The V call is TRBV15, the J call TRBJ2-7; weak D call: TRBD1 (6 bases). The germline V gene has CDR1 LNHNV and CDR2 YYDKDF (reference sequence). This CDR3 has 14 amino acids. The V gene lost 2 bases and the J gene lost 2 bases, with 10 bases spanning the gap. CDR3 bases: TGTGCCACCAGCAGACGCCAGGGGACCTACGAGCAGTACTTC. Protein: CATSRRQGTYEQYF.